This T cell receptor (beta chain) stems from a study of early stage breast cancer tumors. Study information: ER+/PR+/HER2- status applied to about 75% of the 16 invasive breast tumors. Samples were sequenced at about 9.7-fold average coverage. Whole-study findings and limits: Enriched TCRB sequences shared across patients were mostly commonly generated sequences. Bulk DNA sequencing of unsorted cells missed chain pairing and markers.

Using immunoSEQ multiplex PCR, the repertoire was profiled, and TCRdb retains in-frame clones only, with some absent. The sample lists approximately 30,000 clones, around 50% occurring once. Worth noting for this clone: The target antigen is unknown.

Germline V lookup: CDR1 SGHTA, CDR2 FQGNSA. Trimming removed 4 bases from V and 6 bases from J, with 16 bases in between. This CDR3 comprises 14 residues. The sequenced sample consisted of breast tumor tissue. The sequence derives from a person aged 50-59 years with breast cancer. The chain is built from TRBV7-2 and TRBJ2-7; D may be TRBD1 (6 bases). As DNA, the CDR3 is TGTGCCAGCAGCTCCGGACAGCCTTCCGCCGAGCAGTACTTC. Protein product: CASSSGQPSAEQYF. The full variable domain, completed using reference TRBV7-2 and TRBJ2-7, is GAGVSQSPSNKVTEKGKDVELRCDPISGHTALYWYRQSLGQGLEFLIYFQGNSAPDKSGLPSDRFSAERTGGSVSTLTIQRTQQEDSAVYLCASSSGQPSAEQYFGPGTRLTVT.